This TCR beta chain is from a study of beta chain features in type 1 diabetes. Via the markers CD45RO/CCR7/CD25/CD127/CD95/CD27, stem cell-like memory, regulatory, central memory and naive CD4+ cells were sorted. On this clone itself: Its antigen is still unknown.

Whole-study results and caveats: Within each of all four CD4+ subsets, Type 1 diabetes patients had TCRB CDR3s that were moderately but significantly shorter. The study found that naive, central memory and Treg TCRB repertoires appeared more similar in patients than in healthy donors. Sequencing from cDNA could over-represent high-TCR-expressing cells.

cDNA synthesis used the whole RNA isolate, giving expressed TCRB sequences. Regulatory, naive and central memory T cell samples averaged roughly 3.5 million reads. Here immunoSEQ multiplex PCR was the method, and the copy in TCRdb shows in-frame clones only, minus some. The table shows a few hundred thousand clones, with roughly 13% occurring only once. The TCR sequence derives from a woman between 18 and 29 years old with type 1 diabetes. The sequenced sample was naive CD4+ T cells from blood.

The CDR3 DNA reads as TGTGCCAGCAGGACGGGACTAGCGGGAGTGAATGAGCAGTTCTTC. Protein product: CASRTGLAGVNEQFF. The J gene is TRBJ2-1, the V gene TRBV2; the match to TRBD2 covers 14 bases. This CDR3 region has 15 residues. V lost 6 bases, J lost 7 bases, and 5 bases stayed unmatched. Germline V gene sequence: CDR1 SNHLY, CDR2 FYNNEI.